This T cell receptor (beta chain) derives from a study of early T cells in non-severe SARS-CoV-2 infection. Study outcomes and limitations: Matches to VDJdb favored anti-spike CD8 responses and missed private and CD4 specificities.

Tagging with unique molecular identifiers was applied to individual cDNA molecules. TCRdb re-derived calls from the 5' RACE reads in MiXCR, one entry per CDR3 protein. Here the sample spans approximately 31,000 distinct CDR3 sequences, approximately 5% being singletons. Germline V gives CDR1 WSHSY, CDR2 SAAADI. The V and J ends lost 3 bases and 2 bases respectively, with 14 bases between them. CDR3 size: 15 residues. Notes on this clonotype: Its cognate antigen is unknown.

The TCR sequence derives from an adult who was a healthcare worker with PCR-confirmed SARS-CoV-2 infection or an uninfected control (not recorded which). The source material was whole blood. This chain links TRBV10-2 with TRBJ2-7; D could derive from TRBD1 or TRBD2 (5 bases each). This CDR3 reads CASSEYGDQTYEQYV. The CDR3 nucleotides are TGCGCCAGCAGTGAATACGGGGACCAAACCTACGAGCAGTACGTC.